The rows below give T cell receptor beta chains drawn from one sample of a study of vaccination effects on CD4 cells after COVID-19. Their recognized antigens are unknown. The assay was immunoSEQ multiplex PCR, and TCRdb's table has in-frame clones only and misses some. The sample holds roughly 41,000 clones, 55% to 75% seen once. This sample comprised CD4+ T cells from PBMCs cultured with HCoV-OC43 spike peptides, obtained before COVID-19 vaccination. The source is a human donor who received a COVID-19 vaccine. The CDR3 runs from the conserved cysteine through the conserved F or W. The D gene is left open where the match is weak. Rows may omit the clone size; those that give it use once, few, many or a size class.

TRBV28	TRBD1	-	TRBJ2-1	CASSLGGQGSYNEQFF	TGTGCCAGCAGCCTGGGGGGACAGGGGTCCTACAATGAGCAGTTCTTC
TRBV3-1/TRBV3-2	TRBD1	-	TRBJ1-6	CASSQVGAGTGFSPLHF	TGTGCCAGCAGCCAAGTAGGTGCCGGGACAGGGTTTTCACCCCTCCACTTT
TRBV7-9	TRBD2	-	TRBJ2-7	CASSLGPGREGSYEQYF	TGTGCCAGCAGCTTAGGCCCGGGGAGGGAGGGGTCCTACGAGCAGTACTTC
TRBV3-1/TRBV3-2	-	-	TRBJ1-5	CASSHNSPLRGANQPQHF	TGTGCCAGCAGCCATAATTCCCCTCTAAGGGGGGCCAATCAGCCCCAGCATTTT
TRBV3-1/TRBV3-2	TRBD2	-	TRBJ2-1	CASSLQLAGGSDEQFF	TGTGCCAGCAGCCTTCAACTAGCGGGGGGATCGGATGAGCAGTTCTTC
TRBV28	-	-	TRBJ1-1	CASSNTATREAFF	TGTGCCAGCAGTAACACTGCTACGAGGGAAGCTTTCTTT
TRBV25-1	-	-	TRBJ2-7	CASSRGMTDSSYEQYF	TGTGCCAGCAGTCGCGGGATGACCGATAGCTCCTACGAGCAGTACTTC
TRBV9	-	few	TRBJ1-3	CASSARQSTSSGNTIYF	TGTGCCAGCAGCGCCCGACAGTCTACCAGCTCTGGAAACACCATATATTTT
TRBV19	-	few	TRBJ2-7	CASSRRGFYEQYF	TGTGCCAGTAGTAGAAGGGGATTCTACGAGCAGTACTTC
TRBV27	-	-	TRBJ1-1	CASSLGGATAFF	TGTGCCAGCAGTTTGGGCGGAGCTACAGCTTTCTTT
TRBV5-1	TRBD2	-	TRBJ2-1	CASSLSGTSGRVEQFF	TGCGCCAGCAGCTTGTCCGGGACTAGCGGGAGGGTTGAGCAGTTCTTC
TRBV11-2	-	-	TRBJ1-2	CASTSLRRRGYTF	TGTGCCAGCACCTCCCTCCGCCGTCGCGGCTACACCTTC
TRBV5-4	-	-	TRBJ1-2	CASSLGAFSNYGYTF	TGTGCCAGCAGCTTGGGGGCGTTCTCTAACTATGGCTACACCTTC
TRBV11-2	-	-	TRBJ1-2	CASSPGRSYGYTF	TGTGCCAGCAGCCCGGGACGGAGCTATGGCTACACCTTC
TRBV2	TRBD1	once	TRBJ1-1	CASTPLRTGVRPYTEAFF	TGTGCCAGCACCCCTTTGAGGACAGGGGTAAGACCGTACACTGAAGCTTTCTTT
TRBV6-2/TRBV6-3	TRBD1	few	TRBJ1-2	CASSGTAPGYTF	TGTGCCAGCAGCGGGACAGCGCCTGGCTACACCTTC
TRBV7-2	TRBD1	-	TRBJ1-1	CASSLATGVTEAFF	TGTGCCAGCAGCTTAGCTACAGGGGTAACTGAAGCTTTCTTT
TRBV3-1/TRBV3-2	TRBD2	few	TRBJ2-7	CASSQGYLGSGSNREQYF	TGTGCCAGCAGCCAAGGCTATCTGGGTAGCGGGAGCAATCGCGAGCAGTACTTC
TRBV23-1	-	-	TRBJ1-1	CASSRTMNTEAFF	TGCGCCAGCAGTCGTACCATGAACACTGAAGCTTTCTTT
TRBV28	TRBD1	-	TRBJ1-1	CASRSSGGTGGERGEAFF	TGTGCCAGCAGGTCTTCGGGCGGGACAGGGGGTGAAAGGGGTGAAGCTTTCTTT
TRBV30	TRBD1	-	TRBJ2-1	CAWSVVLGQAFRTNEQFF	TGTGCCTGGAGTGTAGTCCTGGGACAGGCCTTTCGAACCAATGAGCAGTTCTTC
TRBV28	-	-	TRBJ1-2	CASGPPDILSYGYTF	TGTGCCAGCGGTCCTCCGGACATACTATCCTATGGCTACACCTTC
TRBV18	TRBD1	-	TRBJ2-5	CASSGTGQETQYF	TGTGCCAGCTCAGGGACAGGACAAGAGACCCAGTACTTC
TRBV18	-	-	TRBJ1-2	CASSPPTGGGYTF	TGTGCCAGCTCACCACCGACGGGGGGGGGCTACACCTTC
TRBV9	TRBD2	few	TRBJ2-2	CASSATSRGGVTGELFF	TGTGCCAGCAGCGCAACCTCCCGGGGGGGAGTCACCGGGGAGCTGTTTTTT
TRBV5-6	TRBD2	-	TRBJ2-7	CASSGRLAGSYEQYF	TGTGCCAGCAGCGGAAGACTAGCGGGATCCTACGAGCAGTACTTC
TRBV19	-	few	TRBJ2-1	CASNEGDEQFF	TGTGCCAGTAATGAGGGGGATGAGCAGTTCTTC
TRBV5-6	-	once	TRBJ2-6	CASSFAGSGANVLTF	TGTGCCAGCAGCTTTGCAGGCTCTGGGGCCAACGTCCTGACTTTC
TRBV9	-	-	TRBJ2-1	CASSVSGGRNEQFF	TGTGCCAGCAGCGTATCAGGAGGAAGGAATGAGCAGTTCTTC
TRBV4-1	-	-	TRBJ2-3	CASSQDLGARSRFRTDTQYF	TGCGCCAGCAGCCAAGATCTGGGGGCGCGATCCCGGTTCCGCACAGATACGCAGTATTTT
TRBV27	TRBD2	-	TRBJ2-2	CASSLMLAGTGELFF	TGTGCCAGCAGTTTAATGCTAGCGGGGACCGGGGAGCTGTTTTTT
TRBV11-2	TRBD2	-	TRBJ2-1	CASSRRSGGVYNEQFF	TGTGCCAGCAGCCGAAGGAGCGGGGGGGTGTACAATGAGCAGTTCTTC
TRBV30	-	few	TRBJ1-2	CAWSVGGGYTF	TGTGCCTGGAGTGTAGGGGGAGGCTACACCTTC
TRBV7-2	-	-	TRBJ2-7	CASSLRREPYEQYF	TGTGCCAGCAGCTTAAGGCGGGAACCCTACGAGCAGTACTTC
TRBV5-1	TRBD1	-	TRBJ2-1	CASSFRDRVYNEQFF	TGCGCCAGCAGCTTCCGTGACAGGGTCTACAATGAGCAGTTCTTC
TRBV5-6	-	-	TRBJ1-2	CASSLAGTGNNYGYTF	TGTGCCAGCAGCTTGGCCGGTACAGGTAATAACTATGGCTACACCTTC
TRBV25-1	-	-	TRBJ2-7	CASSPPGGTYEQYF	TGTGCCAGCAGTCCCCCAGGCGGAACCTACGAGCAGTACTTC
TRBV11-2	-	-	TRBJ1-1	CASSSRAWGTEAFF	TGTGCCAGCAGCTCCAGGGCATGGGGCACTGAAGCTTTCTTT
TRBV5-1	-	-	TRBJ1-3	CASSPGSSGNTIYF	TGCGCCAGCAGCCCGGGGAGCTCTGGAAACACCATATATTTT
TRBV5-1	-	-	TRBJ1-1	CASSPGLGQPNTEAFF	TGCGCCAGCTCCCCGGGGTTAGGGCAGCCGAACACTGAAGCTTTCTTT
TRBV28	-	-	TRBJ1-2	CASKATGANYGYTF	TGTGCCAGCAAAGCAACAGGAGCTAACTATGGCTACACCTTC
TRBV5-1	-	-	TRBJ2-3	CASSQARAIYTDTQYF	TGCGCCAGCAGCCAGGCGCGGGCGATTTACACAGATACGCAGTATTTT
TRBV5-4	-	-	TRBJ1-1	CASSKAGVGTEAFF	TGTGCCAGCAGTAAGGCGGGGGTCGGAACGGAAGCTTTCTTT
TRBV28	TRBD1	-	TRBJ1-1	CASSPHGQGLATEAFF	TGTGCCAGCAGTCCCCACGGACAGGGGTTAGCCACTGAAGCTTTCTTT
TRBV9	TRBD2	-	TRBJ2-7	CASSGTGLAGTEQYF	TGTGCCAGCAGCGGGACGGGACTAGCGGGAACCGAGCAGTACTTC
TRBV14	TRBD2	-	TRBJ2-5	CASSQTSGVQETQYF	TGTGCCAGCAGCCAAACCAGCGGGGTCCAAGAGACCCAGTACTTC
TRBV28	-	-	TRBJ1-4	CASSAPARGEKLFF	TGTGCCAGCAGTGCGCCGGCTAGGGGGGAAAAACTGTTTTTT
TRBV5-4	-	-	TRBJ1-6	CASSPTGNNSPLHF	TGTGCCAGCAGCCCAACAGGGAATAATTCACCCCTCCACTTT
TRBV27	-	-	TRBJ2-6	CASSTIAAAGLSGANVLTF	TGTGCCAGCAGCACCATTGCAGCAGCCGGCCTCTCTGGGGCCAACGTCCTGACTTTC